One and the same sample provided the 23 T cell receptor beta chains below, sequenced in a study of radiation and T cells in renal cell carcinoma. Time point reported: blood 4 weeks post-SBRT, at nephrectomy. Treatment: 15 Gy SBRT to primary tumor, nephrectomy 4 weeks later. The method was immunoSEQ multiplex PCR; TCRdb's version includes in-frame clones alone and lacks a portion of them. The table has about 140,000 clones, 75% to 90% seen once; the top ten hold about 17%. Sequencing was performed on blood, taken from a patient whose treatment included radiotherapy and nephrectomy. The receptors here all came from a woman aged 45 to 65 with renal cell carcinoma.

The genes are TRBV9 and TRBJ2-5; 8 positions agree with TRBD1. Germline-derived CDR1 and CDR2 are SGDLS and YYNGEE. V gave up 0 bases and J gave up 4 bases; unmatched junction bases: 8. The CDR3 spans 16 residues. The CDR3 DNA reads TGTGCCAGCAGCGTAGCCCCCGGACAGGGACGAGAGACCCAGTACTTC. It is translated as CASSVAPGQGRETQYF. Complete variable domain (other parts from reference TRBV9 and TRBJ2-5): DSGVTQTPKHLITATGQRVTLRCSPRSGDLSVYWYQQSLDQGLQFLIQYYNGEERAKGNILERFSAQQFPDLHSELNLSSLELGDSALYFCASSVAPGQGRETQYFGPGTRLLVL.

In its sample, this clone was seen a few times. The V call is TRBV4-1, the J call TRBJ2-3, with D perhaps matching TRBD2 (6 bases). V lost 4 bases, J lost 4 bases, and 21 bases lay in between. The CDR3 length is 17 residues. The germline V gene has CDR1 MGHRA and CDR2 YSYEKL. CDR3 bases: TGCGCCAGCAGCCTCTCCCCCCCCGGGGGAGGACCAGATACGCAGTATTTT. Its protein product is CASSLSPPGGGPDTQYF.

The chain has TRBV5-4 and TRBJ2-1; D is unresolved. The V gene lost 4 bases and the J gene lost 5 bases, with 13 bases spanning the gap. The length of the CDR3 is 14 residues. Germline loops: CDR1 SGHNT, CDR2 YYREEE (reference sequence). CDR3 DNA: TGTGCCAGCAGCCTCGATGGAGTACACAATGAGCAGTTCTTC. Protein sequence: CASSLDGVHNEQFF.

This chain joins TRBV5-6 and TRBJ1-2; D is unclear. CDR1 is SGHDT and CDR2 is YYEEEE in the germline V gene. The CDR3 has 12 residues. V lost 1 base, J lost 3 bases, and 4 bases lay in between. For the CDR3, the DNA is TGTGCCAGCAGCTTGAACGACTATGGCTACACCTTC. It specifies CASSLNDYGYTF.

The rearrangement links TRBV28 to TRBJ1-5; TRBD1 agrees at 10 bases. V trimming: 6 bases; J trimming: 4 bases; junction bases outside the gene matches: 6. The CDR3 runs to 15 residues. Germline CDR1 MDHEN, CDR2 SYDVKM. The CDR3 region has the DNA TGTGCCAGCAGCGCGGACAGGGGGGCAAATCAGCCCCAGCATTTT. This sequence encodes CASSADRGANQPQHF.

The chain has TRBV7-2 and TRBJ1-5; perhaps TRBD1 as D (6 bases). This CDR3 is built from 15 residues. Trimming removed 5 bases at V and 1 base at J, with 12 bases between. Germline CDR1 reads SGHTA; CDR2 reads FQGNSA. Here the CDR3 reads CASSQGQGSNQPQHF. CDR3 bases: TGTGCCAGCAGCCAGGGCCAGGGGAGCAATCAGCCCCAGCATTTT.

The CDR3 is CASIDRSSYEQYF. The CDR3 nucleotides are TGTGCCAGCATAGACAGGAGCTCCTACGAGCAGTACTTC. V is TRBV28 and J is TRBJ2-7; weak D call: TRBD1 (6 bases). CDR1 is MDHEN, CDR2 SYDVKM, per germline. V lost 7 bases and J lost 0, with 10 bases in between. CDR3 length: 13 amino acids.

The chain carries TRBV5-4 and TRBJ2-5; D possibly corresponds to TRBD1 (6 bases). Deletions cut 0 bases from V and 5 bases from J, with 11 bases between. The CDR3 consists of 14 residues. In germline, CDR1 is SGHNT, CDR2 YYREEE (reference sequence). The CDR3 nucleotides read TGTGCCAGCAGCTTGGAAACAGGGAAGGAGACCCAGTACTTC. This sequence encodes CASSLETGKETQYF.

This clone was detected once. The V gene is TRBV19, the J gene TRBJ2-7; 7 positions match TRBD1. V was pared by 0 bases and J by 5 bases, with 13 bases of the junction left unmatched. Per the germline V gene, CDR1 is LNHDA and CDR2 is SQIVND (reference sequence). This CDR3 region has 17 residues. The DNA for the CDR3 is TGTGCCAGTAGTATAGACACCGGGCCGACAGGGATCCACGAGCAGTACTTC. Its translation: CASSIDTGPTGIHEQYF.

The chain uses TRBV5-1 and TRBJ1-5; 9 nucleotides match TRBD1. CDR1 and CDR2 (germline): SGHRS, YFSETQ. The CDR3 runs 15 residues. Unmatched junction bases numbered 7, after V lost 4 bases and J lost 5 bases. CDR3 residues: CASSPGGTGYQPQHF. The CDR3 coding sequence is TGCGCCAGCAGCCCAGGAGGGACAGGGTATCAGCCCCAGCATTTT.

V is TRBV7-2 and J is TRBJ2-3, with a weak D call TRBD2 (5 bases). The CDR3 length is 13 residues. The germline CDR1 and CDR2 sequences are SGHTA and FQGNSA. Trimming cost V 5 bases and J 3 bases, with 9 bases left between them. The CDR3 reads CASSTTRTDTQYF. The CDR3, as DNA: TGTGCCAGCAGCACCACTAGAACAGATACGCAGTATTTT.

This rearrangement joins TRBV19 to TRBJ2-2; TRBD2 aligns across 10 bases. The V segment lost 9 bases and the J segment 4 bases; nucleotides outside the gene matches: 5. The V gene's germline CDR1 is LNHDA and CDR2 SQIVND (reference sequence). The CDR3 is 14 residues long. The CDR3 loop reads CASTTSGFTGELFF. The CDR3 coding sequence is TGTGCCAGCACGACTAGCGGGTTCACCGGGGAGCTGTTTTTT.

This clone was observed a single time. The CDR3 coding sequence is TGTGCCAGCTCACCCTCGGCAGGAGCCAATGAGCAGTTCTTC. Translating gives CASSPSAGANEQFF. The rearrangement joins TRBV18 to TRBJ2-1, with D hard to call. The length of the CDR3 is 14 residues. Germline-derived CDR1 and CDR2 are KGHSH and LQKENI. Trimming shortened V by 3 bases and J by 6 bases, and 12 bases separated the two germline ends.

CDR3 nucleotide sequence: TGTGCCAGCAGTTGGGATAGGGCGGCTGAAGCTTTCTTT. It yields the protein CASSWDRAAEAFF. The chain carries TRBV27 and TRBJ1-1, with D uncertain. The ends were cut back, 4 bases at V and 6 bases at J, with 12 bases in the middle. The germline CDR1 and CDR2 sequences are MNHEY and SMNVEV (reference sequence). This CDR3 comprises 13 residues.

This clone was observed once. The V gene is TRBV15, the J gene TRBJ1-3; 8 positions agree with TRBD1. Germline CDR1 LNHNV, CDR2 YYDKDF (reference sequence). The CDR3 covers 17 residues. The trim removed 2 bases at V and 3 bases at J, leaving 9 bases unmatched. This chain's CDR3 is CATSRQIAGTGGNTIYF. In DNA, the CDR3 is TGTGCCACCAGCAGACAGATAGCGGGGACAGGTGGAAACACCATATATTTT. Full variable domain (remainder filled in from reference TRBV15 and TRBJ1-3): DAMVIQNPRYQVTQFGKPVTLSCSQTLNHNVMYWYQQKSSQAPKLLFHYYDKDFNNEADTPDNFQSRRPNTSFCFLDIRSPGLGDTAMYLCATSRQIAGTGGNTIYFGEGSWLTVV.

V gene TRBV5-1 combines with J gene TRBJ2-5, with D unclear. The CDR3 is 13 amino acids. V lost 5 bases to trimming and J lost 0 bases, with 8 bases between them. From germline, CDR1 is SGHRS and CDR2 YFSETQ. The CDR3 is CASRPPDQETQYF. Here the CDR3 DNA reads TGCGCCAGCAGACCTCCGGACCAAGAGACCCAGTACTTC.

The J gene is TRBJ2-6, the V gene TRBV28, with D perhaps matching TRBD1 (5 bases). Trimming cost V 2 bases and J 3 bases, with 8 bases left between them. CDR1 MDHEN and CDR2 SYDVKM come from the germline V gene. The CDR3 is made up of 15 amino acids. This CDR3 reads CASSLMGLGANVLTF. Here the CDR3 DNA reads TGTGCCAGCAGTTTAATGGGGCTTGGGGCCAACGTCCTGACTTTC.

The rearrangement links TRBV7-2 to TRBJ2-5; D may be TRBD1 (6 bases). CDR1 is SGHTA, CDR2 FQGNSA, per germline. CDR3 length: 13 residues. The germline V and J ends were trimmed by 5 bases and 5 bases, with 12 bases remaining between them. CDR3 in amino acids: CASSGRDIETQYF. CDR3 DNA sequence: TGTGCCAGCAGCGGCCGGGACATTGAGACCCAGTACTTC. The full variable domain, rest sourced from reference TRBV7-2 and TRBJ2-5, is GAGVSQSPSNKVTEKGKDVELRCDPISGHTALYWYRQSLGQGLEFLIYFQGNSAPDKSGLPSDRFSAERTGGSVSTLTIQRTQQEDSAVYLCASSGRDIETQYFGPGTRLLVL.

The CDR3 DNA is TGTGCCAGCAGCCGGGGGGGACTCTACGAGCAGTACTTC. It codes for CASSRGGLYEQYF. This rearrangement joins TRBV28 to TRBJ2-7, with TRBD2 matching over 8 bases. The V gene's germline CDR1 is MDHEN and CDR2 SYDVKM. Trimming at V came to 6 bases and at J to 3 bases, leaving 4 bases not matched to a gene. The CDR3 sequence is 13 residues long.

This sequence joins TRBV28 and TRBJ2-2; no firm D call. Between the trimmed V and J ends, which lost 6 bases and 0 bases, there was a span of 5 bases. CDR1 is MDHEN, CDR2 SYDVKM, per germline. The CDR3 is 13 residues long. In nucleotides, the CDR3 is TGTGCCAGCAGGGACGCGAACACCGGGGAGCTGTTTTTT. Its protein product is CASRDANTGELFF. Full variable domain (remainder filled in from reference TRBV28 and TRBJ2-2): DVKVTQSSRYLVKRTGEKVFLECVQDMDHENMFWYRQDPGLGLRLIYFSYDVKMKEKGDIPEGYSVSREKKERFSLILESASTNQTSMYLCASRDANTGELFFGEGSRLTVL.

The rearrangement joins TRBV9 to TRBJ2-3, with 7 positions matching TRBD2. CDR1 is SGDLS and CDR2 is YYNGEE in the germline V gene. The CDR3 consists of 18 residues. V lost 0 bases, J lost 2 bases, and 12 bases stayed unmatched. In nucleotides, the CDR3 is TGTGCCAGCAGCGTAGAGTATGGGCCTAGCGGATTCACAGATACGCAGTATTTT. Translated: CASSVEYGPSGFTDTQYF.

This clone was counted once. The chain employs TRBV4-3 and TRBJ1-3; tentatively, D is TRBD1 (6 bases). CDR1 LGHNA and CDR2 YSLEER come from the germline V gene. Trimming left V 3 bases short and J 0 bases short, with 15 bases between. The CDR3 runs to 17 residues. The CDR3 sequence: CASSHPTQGHSGNTIYF. CDR3 in DNA: TGCGCCAGCAGCCACCCTACTCAGGGACACTCTGGAAACACCATATATTTT.

The V and J genes are TRBV5-1 and TRBJ2-2, with TRBD2 as a possible D gene (6 bases). V was shortened by 5 bases and J by 2 bases, with 13 bases between the two germline ends. The V gene's germline CDR1 is SGHRS and CDR2 YFSETQ. CDR3 length: 15 amino acids. The CDR3 DNA reads TGCGCCAGCAGTCCCGGGACTGGAAACACCGGGGAGCTGTTTTTT. Translation gives CASSPGTGNTGELFF.